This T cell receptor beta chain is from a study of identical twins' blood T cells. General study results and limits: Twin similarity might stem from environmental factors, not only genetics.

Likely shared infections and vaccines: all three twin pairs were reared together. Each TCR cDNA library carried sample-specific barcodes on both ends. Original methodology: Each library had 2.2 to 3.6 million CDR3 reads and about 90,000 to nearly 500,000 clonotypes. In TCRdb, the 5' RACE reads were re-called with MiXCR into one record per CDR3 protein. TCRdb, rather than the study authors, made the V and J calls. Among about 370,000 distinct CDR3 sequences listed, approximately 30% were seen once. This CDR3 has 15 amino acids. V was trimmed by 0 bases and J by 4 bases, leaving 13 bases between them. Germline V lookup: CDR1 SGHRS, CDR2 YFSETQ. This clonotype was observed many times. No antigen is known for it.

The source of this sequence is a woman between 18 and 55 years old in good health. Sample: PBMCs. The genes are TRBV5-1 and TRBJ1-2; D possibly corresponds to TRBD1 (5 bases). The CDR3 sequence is CASSLGARVPYGYTF. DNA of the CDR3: TGCGCCAGCAGCTTGGGGGCCAGGGTCCCCTATGGCTACACCTTC. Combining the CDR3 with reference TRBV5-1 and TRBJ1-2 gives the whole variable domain KAGVTQTPRYLIKTRGQQVTLSCSPISGHRSVSWYQQTPGQGLQFLFEYFSETQRNKGNFPGRFSGRQFSNSRSEMNVSTLELGDSALYLCASSLGARVPYGYTFGSGTRLTVV.